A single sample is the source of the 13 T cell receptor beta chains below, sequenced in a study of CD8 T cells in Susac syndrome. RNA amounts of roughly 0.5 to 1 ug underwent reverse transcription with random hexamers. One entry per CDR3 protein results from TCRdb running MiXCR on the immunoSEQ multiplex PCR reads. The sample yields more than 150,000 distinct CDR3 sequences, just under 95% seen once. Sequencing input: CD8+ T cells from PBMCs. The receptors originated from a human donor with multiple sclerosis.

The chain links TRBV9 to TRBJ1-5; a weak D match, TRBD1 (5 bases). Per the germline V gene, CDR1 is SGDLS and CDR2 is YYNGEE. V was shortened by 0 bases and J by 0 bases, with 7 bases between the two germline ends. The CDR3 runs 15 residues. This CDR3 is CASSVGGNSNQPQHF. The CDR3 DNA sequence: TGTGCCAGCAGCGTAGGGGGGAATAGCAATCAGCCCCAGCATTTT.

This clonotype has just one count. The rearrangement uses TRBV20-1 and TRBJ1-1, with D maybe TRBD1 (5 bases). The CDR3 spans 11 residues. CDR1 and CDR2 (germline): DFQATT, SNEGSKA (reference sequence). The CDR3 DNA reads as TGCAGAACCAGGGTGAACACTGAAGCTTTCTTT. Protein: CRTRVNTEAFF.

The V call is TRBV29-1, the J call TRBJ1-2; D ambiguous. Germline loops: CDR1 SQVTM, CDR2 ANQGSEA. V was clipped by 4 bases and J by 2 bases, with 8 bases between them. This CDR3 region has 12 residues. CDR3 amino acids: CSVVRRNYGYTF. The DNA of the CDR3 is TGCAGCGTTGTTAGGCGAAACTATGGCTACACCTTC.

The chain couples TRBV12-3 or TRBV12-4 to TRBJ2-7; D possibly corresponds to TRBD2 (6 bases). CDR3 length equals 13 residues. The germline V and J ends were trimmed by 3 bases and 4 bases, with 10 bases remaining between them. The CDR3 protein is CASSLVGGYEQYF. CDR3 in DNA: TGTGCCAGCAGTTTGGTGGGGGGTTACGAGCAGTACTTC.

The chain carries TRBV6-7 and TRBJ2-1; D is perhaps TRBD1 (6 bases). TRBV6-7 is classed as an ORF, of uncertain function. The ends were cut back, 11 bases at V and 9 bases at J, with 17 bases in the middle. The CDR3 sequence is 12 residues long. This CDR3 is CAAARGRAEQFF. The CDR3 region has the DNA TGTGCCGCTGCCAGGGGTCGGGCTGAGCAGTTCTTC.

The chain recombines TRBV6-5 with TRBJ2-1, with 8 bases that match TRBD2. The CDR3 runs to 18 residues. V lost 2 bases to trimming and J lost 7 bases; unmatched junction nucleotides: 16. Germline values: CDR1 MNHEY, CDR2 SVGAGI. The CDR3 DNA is TGTGCCAGCAGTTACGAGAGGGGCGGGGGGCCTCTAGAGAATGAGCAGTTCTTC. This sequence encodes CASSYERGGGPLENEQFF.

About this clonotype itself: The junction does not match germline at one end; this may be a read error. DNA for the CDR3: TGCACAACTCGGGACAGATACCAAGAGACCCAGTACTTC. It yields the protein CTTRDRYQETQYF. The genes are TRBV7-9 and TRBJ2-5, with 7 bases identical to TRBD1. CDR1 and CDR2 (germline): SEHNR, FQNEAQ (reference sequence). The CDR3 is 13 residues long. The whole variable domain, remainder taken from reference TRBV7-9 and TRBJ2-5, is DTGVSQNPRHKITKRGQNVTFRCDPISEHNRLYWYRQTLGQGPEFLTYFQNEAQLEKSRLLSDRFSAERPKGSFSTLEIQRTEQGDSAMYLCTTRDRYQETQYFGPGTRLLVL.

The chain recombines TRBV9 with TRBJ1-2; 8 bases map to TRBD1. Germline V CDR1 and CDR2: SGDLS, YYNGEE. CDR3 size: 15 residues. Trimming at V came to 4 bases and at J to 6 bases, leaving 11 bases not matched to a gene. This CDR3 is CASSPNRGGTDGYTF. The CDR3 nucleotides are TGTGCCAGCAGCCCTAACAGGGGGGGAACGGATGGCTACACCTTC.

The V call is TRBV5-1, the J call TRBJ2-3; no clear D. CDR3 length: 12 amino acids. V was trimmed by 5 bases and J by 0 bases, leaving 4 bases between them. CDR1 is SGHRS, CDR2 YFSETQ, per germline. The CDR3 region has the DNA TGCGCCAGCAGAGGGAGCACAGATACGCAGTATTTT. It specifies CASRGSTDTQYF.

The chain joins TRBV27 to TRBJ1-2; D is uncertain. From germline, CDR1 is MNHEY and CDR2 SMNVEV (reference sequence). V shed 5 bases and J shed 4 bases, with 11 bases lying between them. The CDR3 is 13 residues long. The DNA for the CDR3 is TGTGCCAGCAGTGTCAAGATTAGCTATGGCTACACCTTC. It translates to CASSVKISYGYTF.

CDR3: CASNLQGDNSPLHF. Here the CDR3 DNA reads TGTGCCAGCAACCTCCAGGGAGATAATTCACCCCTCCACTTT. The chain is built from TRBV27 and TRBJ1-6, with D possibly matching TRBD1 (5 bases). The CDR3 is made up of 14 amino acids. Trimming took off 7 bases at V and 5 bases at J, with 12 bases between the two ends. Germline CDR1 is MNHEY and CDR2 is SMNVEV (reference sequence).

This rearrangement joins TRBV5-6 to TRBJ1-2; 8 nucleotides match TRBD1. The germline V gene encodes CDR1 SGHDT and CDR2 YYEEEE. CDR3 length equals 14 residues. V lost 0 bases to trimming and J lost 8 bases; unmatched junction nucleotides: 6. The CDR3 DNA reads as TGTGCCAGCAGCTTGGGGCAGGGGGCGCGCGGCTACACCTTC. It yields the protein CASSLGQGARGYTF.

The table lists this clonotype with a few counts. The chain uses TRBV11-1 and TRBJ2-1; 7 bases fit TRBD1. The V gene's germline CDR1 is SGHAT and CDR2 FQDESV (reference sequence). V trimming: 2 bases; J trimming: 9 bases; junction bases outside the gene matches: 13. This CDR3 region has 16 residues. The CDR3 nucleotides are TGTGCCAGCAGCTTAAATGACAGGGTTTTTTCTTTTGAGCAGTTCTTC. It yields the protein CASSLNDRVFSFEQFF.